Shown below are 7 T cell receptor beta chains from a single sample sequenced in a study of blood T cell repertoires in COVID-19 (TCRdb year 2020). Library preparation was by the immunoSEQ multiplex PCR assay. What TCRdb holds here is the immuneACCESS table cut down to in-frame rearrangements. Part of the clones is not present; checked against another copy, under half of the missing clones reflect an unresolved V gene, and the others are unexplained. The sample table shows roughly 140,000 clones, and approximately 80% are seen once. Of the sample, roughly 9% falls within the top ten clones. The sample comprised peripheral blood. The receptor set was obtained from an elderly woman in a cohort sampled during active or convalescent COVID-19.

The CDR3 is CASSQGRGRHGYTF. CDR3 in DNA: TGTGCCAGCAGCCAAGGACGGGGTCGCCATGGCTACACCTTC. The chain is built from TRBV3-1 (or the pseudogene TRBV3-2) and TRBJ1-2; D call uncertain. The CDR3 consists of 14 residues. Trimming left V 1 base short and J 6 bases short, with 12 bases between. The germline gives CDR1 LGHDT, CDR2 YNNKEL (reference sequence).

V usage is TRBV7-3 and J usage is TRBJ2-2, with a possible D match to TRBD1 (5 bases). Germline CDR1 is SGHTA and CDR2 is FQGTGA. Trimming stripped 1 base from V and 0 bases from J, with 12 bases between. This CDR3 spans 17 amino acids. The CDR3 here is CASSLKGSYANTGELFF. DNA for the CDR3: TGTGCCAGCAGCTTAAAGGGGTCCTACGCGAACACCGGGGAGCTGTTTTTT.

The chain is built from TRBV4-1 and TRBJ1-4; D call uncertain. CDR1 and CDR2 from the germline V gene are MGHRA and YSYEKL. The CDR3 has 11 residues. Trimming shortened V by 3 bases and J by 16 bases, and 12 bases separated the two germline ends. Here the CDR3 reads CASSQAGIQFF. In DNA form, the CDR3 reads TGCGCCAGCAGCCAGGCCGGGATCCAGTTTTTT.

This clone was detected only once. The chain joins TRBV4-1 to TRBJ2-4, with a possible D match to TRBD2 (5 bases). With 1 base removed from V and 0 bases from J, the gap between germline ends came to 16 bases. From germline, CDR1 is MGHRA and CDR2 YSYEKL. The CDR3 has 18 residues. The CDR3 DNA reads TGCGCCAGCAGCCAAGGGTCCGGACTGACCCTAGCCAAAAACATTCAGTACTTC. Its translation: CASSQGSGLTLAKNIQYF.

This chain uses TRBV6-5 with TRBJ1-6; TRBD1 matches at 8 bases. CDR1 MNHEY and CDR2 SVGAGI come from the germline V gene. This CDR3 spans 15 amino acids. J was trimmed by 8 bases and V by 2 bases; bases with no gene match: 5. The CDR3 region is CASSYQGAPHSPLHF. CDR3 DNA: TGTGCCAGCAGTTACCAGGGGGCTCCCCATTCACCCCTCCACTTT.

The rearrangement joins TRBV11-1 to TRBJ1-5, with 7 bases matching TRBD1. Trimming at V came to 8 bases and at J to 4 bases, leaving 5 bases not matched to a gene. The CDR3 has 13 amino acids. In germline, CDR1 is SGHAT, CDR2 FQDESV (reference sequence). CDR3 sequence reads: CASSRDRNQPQHF. CDR3 in DNA: TGTGCCAGCTCCCGGGACAGAAATCAGCCCCAGCATTTT. Complete variable domain (other parts from reference TRBV11-1 and TRBJ1-5): EAEVAQSPRYKITEKSQAVAFWCDPISGHATLYWYRQILGQGPELLVQFQDESVVDDSQLPKDRFSAERLKGVDSTLKIQPAELGDSAMYLCASSRDRNQPQHFGDGTRLSIL.

The rearrangement links TRBV20-1 to TRBJ1-6, with 7 bases identical to TRBD1. The CDR3 spans 11 residues. V was clipped by 1 base and J by 13 bases; unmatched bases: 1. The germline CDR1 and CDR2 sequences are DFQATT and SNEGSKA (reference sequence). The DNA of the CDR3 is TGCAGTGCTAGAGTAGGGGGCCCCCTCCACTTT. Translated, it gives CSARVGGPLHF.